The rows below give T cell receptor beta chains drawn from one sample of a study of OX40 agonist ivuxolimab in advanced cancers. The protocol was immunoSEQ multiplex PCR, while the TCRdb copy is restricted to in-frame clones and leaves out a portion. The profile shows 66,000 or so clones, about three quarters of them singletons. This material consisted of CD4+ or CD8+ T cells sorted from blood, taken in a trial of the OX40 agonist ivuxolimab. The source is an adult with an advanced solid tumor such as melanoma, head and neck, liver or kidney cancer. CDR3s include the opening cysteine and the closing phenylalanine or tryptophan. D genes are given only for firm matches. Where a row states a size, it is once, few, many or the class of an expanded clone; other rows omit it.

j_call | clone_size | v_call | d_call | cdr3_nt | cdr3_aa
TRBJ1-3 | NA | TRBV6-6 | NA | TGTGCCAGCAGGCCGGGGGGTTTTGGAAACACCATATATTTT | CASRPGGFGNTIYF
TRBJ2-5 | once | TRBV2 | TRBD2 | TGTGCCAGCAGATACGTTAGCGGGCAAGAGACCCAGTACTTC | CASRYVSGQETQYF
TRBJ1-2 | NA | TRBV18 | NA | TGTGCCAGCTCACGCTCACAGGGTGCTAACTATGGCTACACCTTC | CASSRSQGANYGYTF
TRBJ2-5 | few | TRBV30 | TRBD1 | TGTGCCTGGAGTGTTTTTTTGGGGACAGGGGAGACCCAGTACTTC | CAWSVFLGTGETQYF
TRBJ2-3 | NA | TRBV9 | TRBD2 | TGTGCCAGCAGCGTAAGCGGGAGGGCCCCAGATACGCAGTATTTT | CASSVSGRAPDTQYF
TRBJ1-3 | NA | TRBV2 | NA | TGTGCCAGCAGTGAAGGGTCCTCTGGAAACACCATATATTTT | CASSEGSSGNTIYF
TRBJ2-4 | NA | TRBV2 | NA | TGTGCCAGCATTAAACGGGGAGAGCCCAAAAACATTCAGTACTTC | CASIKRGEPKNIQYF
TRBJ1-1 | NA | TRBV19 | TRBD1 | TGTGCCAGCAGCCGGGACAGGGACTACAAAGCTTTCTTT | CASSRDRDYKAFF
TRBJ2-7 | NA | TRBV19 | TRBD2 | TGTGCCAGTAGATCGGGACTAGCGGGGGGATCCTACGAGCAGTACTTC | CASRSGLAGGSYEQYF
TRBJ1-3 | few | TRBV6-6 | NA | TGTGCCAGCAAGACGGGCTCTGGAAACACCATATATTTT | CASKTGSGNTIYF
TRBJ1-3 | NA | TRBV6-5 | NA | TGTGCCAGCAGACCTCAAGGGCGCTCTGGAAACACCATATATTTT | CASRPQGRSGNTIYF
TRBJ1-1 | once | TRBV6-5 | NA | TGTGCCAGCGCGGGGGGCGGCACTGAAGCTTTCTTT | CASAGGGTEAFF
TRBJ2-3 | few | TRBV7-2 | NA | TGTGCCAGCAGCTTATCCCTACTGAGCACAGATACGCAGTATTTT | CASSLSLLSTDTQYF
TRBJ2-7 | NA | TRBV21-1 | NA | TGTGCCAGCAGCAACAATGCCGGGACAGAACCCTACGAGCAGTACTTC | CASSNNAGTEPYEQYF
TRBJ2-7 | NA | TRBV18 | NA | TGTGCCAGCTCACCAGGGCCCCAAAGTTACGAGCAGTACTTC | CASSPGPQSYEQYF
TRBJ1-1 | NA | TRBV19 | NA | TGTGCCAGTAGTCAGACGCGGAACACTGAAGCTTTCTTT | CASSQTRNTEAFF
TRBJ2-1 | NA | TRBV2 | TRBD1 | TGTGCCAGCAGCAGACTCATTCCGTCGACAGGGAATGAGCAGTTCTTC | CASSRLIPSTGNEQFF
TRBJ1-4 | NA | TRBV7-9 | NA | TGTGCCAGCAGCTTAGCAAGGGCCTCGAATGAAAAACTGTTTTTT | CASSLARASNEKLFF
TRBJ1-1 | NA | TRBV2 | TRBD1 | TGTGCCAGCAGTGAAATGACAGGGGGCCTCACTGAAGCTTTCTTT | CASSEMTGGLTEAFF
TRBJ1-5 | NA | TRBV7-3 | NA | TGTGCCAGCAGCTTAACTATTAATCAGCCCCAGCATTTT | CASSLTINQPQHF
TRBJ1-2 | NA | TRBV30 | NA | TGTGCCTGGAATGAAGCTGGCTATGGCTACACCTTC | CAWNEAGYGYTF
TRBJ1-2 | NA | TRBV2 | TRBD1 | TGTGCCAGCAGTGCCCTGACAGGGTTCAGTGGCTACACCTTC | CASSALTGFSGYTF
TRBJ2-3 | NA | TRBV10-3 | TRBD2 | TGTGCCATTCGACTAGCTGCTAGCACAGATACGCAGTATTTT | CAIRLAASTDTQYF
TRBJ1-1 | NA | TRBV11-2 | TRBD1 | TGTGCCAGCAGCTTCCCGGGACAGGGAATACATGAAGCTTTCTTT | CASSFPGQGIHEAFF
TRBJ2-2 | once | TRBV28 | NA | TGTGCCAGCAGTTTCTCGATCAACACCGGGGAGCTGTTTTTT | CASSFSINTGELFF
TRBJ1-2 | NA | TRBV29-1 | TRBD1 | TGCAGCGTTGAAGTGGCAGGGGGGAACTATGGCTACACCTTC | CSVEVAGGNYGYTF
TRBJ2-1 | NA | TRBV4-1 | NA | TGCGCCAGCAGCCAAGAAGGAGGGGCCCCCTTCATAGTATATGAGCAGTTCTTC | CASSQEGGAPFIVYEQFF
TRBJ2-7 | NA | TRBV4-2 | TRBD1 | TGTGCCAGCAGCCGGGACAGATACGAGCAGTACTTC | CASSRDRYEQYF
TRBJ2-4 | NA | TRBV6-1 | TRBD1 | TGTGCCAGCAGTGAAGGGACAGGGGGAGGCATTCAGTACTTC | CASSEGTGGGIQYF
TRBJ1-6 | few | TRBV19 | TRBD1 | TGTGCCAGCCGGGACAGGGGCGACTCACCCCTCCACTTT | CASRDRGDSPLHF
TRBJ1-2 | few | TRBV5-4 | TRBD1 | TGTGCCAGCAAAAGGGACAGCTACGTTGGCTACACCTTC | CASKRDSYVGYTF
TRBJ2-2 | NA | TRBV28 | NA | TGTGCCAGCAGCCGGAGGCGGAACACCGGGGAGCTGTTTTTT | CASSRRRNTGELFF
TRBJ2-3 | NA | TRBV29-1 | TRBD2 | TGCAGCGTACCGCGCCTAGCGGCCCCAGATACGCAGTATTTT | CSVPRLAAPDTQYF
TRBJ1-3 | NA | TRBV5-1 | NA | TGCGCCAGCAGCCTATCAGGGGAAGGTGGAAACACCATATATTTT | CASSLSGEGGNTIYF
TRBJ2-5 | NA | TRBV6-5 | TRBD2 | TGTGCCAGCAGCATAGCGGGGGCCCTCCAAGAGACCCAGTACTTC | CASSIAGALQETQYF
TRBJ2-5 | NA | TRBV14 | TRBD2 | TGTGCCAGCAGCCTACGACTAGCGGGAGGAGAGACCCAGTACTTC | CASSLRLAGGETQYF
TRBJ2-7 | few | TRBV27 | NA | TGTGCCAGCAGTCCACTCGGGGAGATTTACGAGCAGTACTTC | CASSPLGEIYEQYF
TRBJ1-1 | NA | TRBV19 | NA | TGTGCCAGTAACACGGACGGTTTGAACACTGAAGCTTTCTTT | CASNTDGLNTEAFF
TRBJ2-3 | NA | TRBV7-3 | NA | TGTGCCAGCAGCCCTCAGGGGTGGAGGACAGATACGCAGTATTTT | CASSPQGWRTDTQYF